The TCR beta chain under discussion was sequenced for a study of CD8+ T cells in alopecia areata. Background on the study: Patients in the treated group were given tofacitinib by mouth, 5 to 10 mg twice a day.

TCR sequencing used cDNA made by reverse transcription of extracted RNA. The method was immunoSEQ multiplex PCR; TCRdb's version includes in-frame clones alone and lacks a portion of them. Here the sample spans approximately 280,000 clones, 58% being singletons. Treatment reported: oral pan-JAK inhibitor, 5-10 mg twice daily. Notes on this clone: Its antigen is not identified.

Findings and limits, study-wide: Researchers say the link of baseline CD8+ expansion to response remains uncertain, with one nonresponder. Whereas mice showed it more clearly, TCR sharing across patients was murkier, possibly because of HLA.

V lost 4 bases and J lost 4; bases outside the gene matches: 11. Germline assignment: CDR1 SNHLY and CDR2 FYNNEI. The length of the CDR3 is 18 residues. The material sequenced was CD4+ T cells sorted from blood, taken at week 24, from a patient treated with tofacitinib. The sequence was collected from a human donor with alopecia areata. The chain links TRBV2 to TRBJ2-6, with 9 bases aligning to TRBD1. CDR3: CASSAYSGQGAGANVLTF. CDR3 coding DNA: TGTGCCAGCAGTGCATATTCGGGACAGGGCGCCGGGGCCAACGTCCTGACTTTC.